This is a list of T cell receptor beta chains from one sample in a study of T cell repertoires in cytomegalovirus infection. One entry per CDR3 protein, called by TCRdb with MiXCR from the reads. The table shows 150,000 or so distinct CDR3 sequences, with about a quarter occurring only once. Sequencing was done on a sample of PBMCs. The source is a human donor in good health (CMV status not recorded). Some clones in this sample may be carry-over from other donors' samples. CDR3s include the opening cysteine and the closing phenylalanine or tryptophan. A D gene is named only where the DNA matches it firmly. Not every row has a clone size; where given, it reads once, few, many or a size class.

TGTGCCAGCAGTTACTCGTGGGCGGGTGGCGAGATGAGTACGCAGTATTTT CASSYSWAGGEMSTQYF TRBJ2-3 NA NA 17 TRBV6-8
TGTGCCAGCAGTACCCGAGACCCACCGGGACTATTATACAATGAGCAGTTCTTC CASSTRDPPGLLYNEQFF TRBJ2-1 TRBD2 NA 18 TRBV28
TGTGCCAGCACCACAGGGTTGGGGATATCTGGGGCCAACGTCCTGACTTTC CASTTGLGISGANVLTF TRBJ2-6 NA NA 17 TRBV9
TGCAGTGCTAGAGATGAGGGGGCTCTGAACACTGAAGCTTTCTTT CSARDEGALNTEAFF TRBJ1-1 TRBD1 NA 15 TRBV20-1
TGTGCCACCAGCAGGGTTCAAACGCAGTATTTT CATSRVQTQYF TRBJ2-3 NA NA 11 TRBV15
TGTGCCAGCAGCTCTGGGACTTCCGGGTGGGAGCAGTTCTTC CASSSGTSGWEQFF TRBJ2-1 NA few 14 TRBV7-9
TGTGCCAGCAGTGATGGGGTGAAGGCTGAAGCTTTCTTT CASSDGVKAEAFF TRBJ1-1 NA NA 13 TRBV6-1
TGTGCCAGCAGCTTGGGTGTCGACACCGGGGAGCTGTTTTTT CASSLGVDTGELFF TRBJ2-2 NA NA 14 TRBV5-4
TGTGCCAGCAGTCCCCGACAGGGGGCGGATACTAATGAAAAACTGTTTTTT CASSPRQGADTNEKLFF TRBJ1-4 TRBD1 many 17 TRBV27
TGTGCCAGCAGTTTGGCCTGGGGCAATCAGCCCCAGCATTTT CASSLAWGNQPQHF TRBJ1-5 NA NA 14 TRBV28
TGCGCCAGCAGCTCCCGGACAGGGCAGTCCGGGGAGCTGTTTTTT CASSSRTGQSGELFF TRBJ2-2 TRBD1 NA 15 TRBV5-1
TGTGCCAGCAGTCTAGGGACAGGTGAGAGGGCTTTCTTT CASSLGTGERAFF TRBJ1-1 TRBD1 few 13 TRBV12-3/TRBV12-4
TGTGCCAGCAGCTTAGCTGTAGGCGCGGTCACTGGAAACACCATATATTTT CASSLAVGAVTGNTIYF TRBJ1-3 NA many 17 TRBV7-9
TGTGCCAGCAGTGATAGGACAGGGACTTCCACCGGGGAGCTGTTTTTT CASSDRTGTSTGELFF TRBJ2-2 TRBD1 few 16 TRBV6-1
TGTGCCAGCAGTTTTACGGGATTCGGGGAGCTGTTTTTT CASSFTGFGELFF TRBJ2-2 NA many 13 TRBV12-3/TRBV12-4
TGCAGTGCTAGAGATAGTGTAGAGACCCAGTACTTC CSARDSVETQYF TRBJ2-5 NA NA 12 TRBV20-1
TGTGCCAGCAGCCAAGAACGCGGGGACACCGGGGAGCTGTTTTTT CASSQERGDTGELFF TRBJ2-2 NA NA 15 TRBV14
TGTGCCAGCAGTCAATTGGGTTACAATGAGCAGTTCTTC CASSQLGYNEQFF TRBJ2-1 NA few 13 TRBV27
TGTGCCAGCAGTTACGGACCTACCTACGAGCAGTACTTC CASSYGPTYEQYF TRBJ2-7 NA few 13 TRBV11-2
TGTGCCAGCAGATCCGGACAGGGGACTTACAATGAGCAGTTCTTC CASRSGQGTYNEQFF TRBJ2-1 TRBD1 NA 15 TRBV12-3/TRBV12-4